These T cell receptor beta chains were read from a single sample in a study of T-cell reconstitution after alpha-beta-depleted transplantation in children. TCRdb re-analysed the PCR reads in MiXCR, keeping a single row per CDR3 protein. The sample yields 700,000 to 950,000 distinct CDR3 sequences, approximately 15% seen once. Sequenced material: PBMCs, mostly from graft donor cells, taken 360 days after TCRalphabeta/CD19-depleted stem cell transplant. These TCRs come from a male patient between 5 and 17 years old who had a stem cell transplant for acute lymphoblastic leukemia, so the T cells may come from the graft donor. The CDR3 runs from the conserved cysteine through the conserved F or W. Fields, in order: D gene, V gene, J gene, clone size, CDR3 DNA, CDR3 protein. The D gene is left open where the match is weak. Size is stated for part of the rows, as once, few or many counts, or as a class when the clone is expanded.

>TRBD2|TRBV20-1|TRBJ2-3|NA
TGCAGTGCTACTCAAACGGGACTAGCGCAGTATTTT
CSATQTGLAQYF
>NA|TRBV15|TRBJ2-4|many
TGTGCCACCAGCACCGGGGACCCGAATATTATTCAGTACTTC
CATSTGDPNIIQYF
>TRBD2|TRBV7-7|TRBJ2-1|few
TGTGCCAGCAGCCTGGGACTACCCTATCCACAGTTCTTC
CASSLGLPYPQFF
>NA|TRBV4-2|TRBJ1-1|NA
TGTGCCAGCAGCCAAGATGGACAGAAGAACACTGAAGCTTTCTTT
CASSQDGQKNTEAFF
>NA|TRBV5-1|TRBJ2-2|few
TGCGCCAGCAGCTTGGGGGGTCCACGAATTAACACCGGGGAGCTGTTTTTT
CASSLGGPRINTGELFF
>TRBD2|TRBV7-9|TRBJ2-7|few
TGTGCCAGCAGCTTAGCGCGGGAGTACTCCTACGAGCAGTACTTC
CASSLAREYSYEQYF
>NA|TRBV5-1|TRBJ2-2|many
TGCGCCAGCAGCTTCAGGGAGAACACCGGGGAGCTGTTTTTT
CASSFRENTGELFF
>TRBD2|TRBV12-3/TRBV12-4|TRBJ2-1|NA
TGTGCCAGCTCCAGCGGGAGAGACGATGAGCAGTTCTTC
CASSSGRDDEQFF
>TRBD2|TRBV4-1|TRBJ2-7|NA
TGCGCCAGCAGCCAAGAGGGGCCGGGACTAGCAGCATACGAGCAGTACTTC
CASSQEGPGLAAYEQYF
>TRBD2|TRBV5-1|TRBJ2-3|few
TGCGCCAGCAGCTTACGTAGCGGGAGTCGGGATACGCAGTATTTT
CASSLRSGSRDTQYF
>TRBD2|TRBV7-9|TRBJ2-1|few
TGTGCCAGCAGCCCTAAGGGAGGGCTCGGGGCTGAGCAGTTCTTC
CASSPKGGLGAEQFF
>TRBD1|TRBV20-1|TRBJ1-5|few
TGCAGTGCTATATTAGACAGGGAGGCTCAGCCCCAGCATTTT
CSAILDREAQPQHF
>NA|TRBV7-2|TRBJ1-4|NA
TGTGCCAGCAGCACCGGGACCGCCCCTGGGGGTGAAAAACTGTTTTTT
CASSTGTAPGGEKLFF
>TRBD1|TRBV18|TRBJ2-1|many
TGTGCCAGCTCACCAGGTCAGGGGGTAGTCGATGAGCAGTTCTTC
CASSPGQGVVDEQFF
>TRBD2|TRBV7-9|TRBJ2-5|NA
TGTGCCAGCAGCTTACTAGCGGGTTCCCAAGAGACCCAGTACTTC
CASSLLAGSQETQYF
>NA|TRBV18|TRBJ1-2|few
TGTGCCAGCTCACCAGCTCTCGGCAGCTCGGCCTATGGCTACACCTTC
CASSPALGSSAYGYTF
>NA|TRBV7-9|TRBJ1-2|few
TGTGCCAGCAGCTTGTTGGACTTC
CASSLLDF
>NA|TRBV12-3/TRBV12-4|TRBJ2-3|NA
TGTGCCAGCAGTGGAAACGGGGCCTCACCGACAGATACGCAGTATTTT
CASSGNGASPTDTQYF
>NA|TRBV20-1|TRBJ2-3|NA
TGCAGTGCGAAAGGGCAGGGGAGGGTTTATACGCAGTATTTT
CSAKGQGRVYTQYF
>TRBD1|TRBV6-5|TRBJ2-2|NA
TGTGCCAGCAGTTACGGGACAGGGGGCTCCGGGGAGCTGTTTTTT
CASSYGTGGSGELFF
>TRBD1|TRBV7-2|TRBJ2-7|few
TGTGCCAGCAGCCCCACCGGGACAGGGGTAAGCGAGCAGTACTTC
CASSPTGTGVSEQYF
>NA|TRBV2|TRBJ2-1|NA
TGTGCCAGCAGCGGGGACTACAATGAGCAGTTCTTC
CASSGDYNEQFF
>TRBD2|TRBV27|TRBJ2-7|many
TGTGCCAGCAGTTTAGCGGGAGTCACCTACGAGCAGTACTTC
CASSLAGVTYEQYF
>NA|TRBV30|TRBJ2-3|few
TGTGCCTGGAACTGGGAAGGACGGGAGAATACGCAGTATTTT
CAWNWEGRENTQYF
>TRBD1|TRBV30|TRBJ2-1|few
TGTGCCTGGAGTTCAGGACAGGGGGGGAATGAGCAGTTCTTC
CAWSSGQGGNEQFF
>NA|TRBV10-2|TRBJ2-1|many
TGCGCCAGCAGTGTGGTCAATGAGCAGTTCTTC
CASSVVNEQFF
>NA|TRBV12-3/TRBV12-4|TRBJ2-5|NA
TGTGCCAGCAGTTCAGAAGTGGGACCAGAGACCCAGTACTTC
CASSSEVGPETQYF
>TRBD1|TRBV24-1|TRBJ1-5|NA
TGTGCCACCAGTGACTCCCACAGGGGAGGCGATCAGCCCCAGCATTTT
CATSDSHRGGDQPQHF